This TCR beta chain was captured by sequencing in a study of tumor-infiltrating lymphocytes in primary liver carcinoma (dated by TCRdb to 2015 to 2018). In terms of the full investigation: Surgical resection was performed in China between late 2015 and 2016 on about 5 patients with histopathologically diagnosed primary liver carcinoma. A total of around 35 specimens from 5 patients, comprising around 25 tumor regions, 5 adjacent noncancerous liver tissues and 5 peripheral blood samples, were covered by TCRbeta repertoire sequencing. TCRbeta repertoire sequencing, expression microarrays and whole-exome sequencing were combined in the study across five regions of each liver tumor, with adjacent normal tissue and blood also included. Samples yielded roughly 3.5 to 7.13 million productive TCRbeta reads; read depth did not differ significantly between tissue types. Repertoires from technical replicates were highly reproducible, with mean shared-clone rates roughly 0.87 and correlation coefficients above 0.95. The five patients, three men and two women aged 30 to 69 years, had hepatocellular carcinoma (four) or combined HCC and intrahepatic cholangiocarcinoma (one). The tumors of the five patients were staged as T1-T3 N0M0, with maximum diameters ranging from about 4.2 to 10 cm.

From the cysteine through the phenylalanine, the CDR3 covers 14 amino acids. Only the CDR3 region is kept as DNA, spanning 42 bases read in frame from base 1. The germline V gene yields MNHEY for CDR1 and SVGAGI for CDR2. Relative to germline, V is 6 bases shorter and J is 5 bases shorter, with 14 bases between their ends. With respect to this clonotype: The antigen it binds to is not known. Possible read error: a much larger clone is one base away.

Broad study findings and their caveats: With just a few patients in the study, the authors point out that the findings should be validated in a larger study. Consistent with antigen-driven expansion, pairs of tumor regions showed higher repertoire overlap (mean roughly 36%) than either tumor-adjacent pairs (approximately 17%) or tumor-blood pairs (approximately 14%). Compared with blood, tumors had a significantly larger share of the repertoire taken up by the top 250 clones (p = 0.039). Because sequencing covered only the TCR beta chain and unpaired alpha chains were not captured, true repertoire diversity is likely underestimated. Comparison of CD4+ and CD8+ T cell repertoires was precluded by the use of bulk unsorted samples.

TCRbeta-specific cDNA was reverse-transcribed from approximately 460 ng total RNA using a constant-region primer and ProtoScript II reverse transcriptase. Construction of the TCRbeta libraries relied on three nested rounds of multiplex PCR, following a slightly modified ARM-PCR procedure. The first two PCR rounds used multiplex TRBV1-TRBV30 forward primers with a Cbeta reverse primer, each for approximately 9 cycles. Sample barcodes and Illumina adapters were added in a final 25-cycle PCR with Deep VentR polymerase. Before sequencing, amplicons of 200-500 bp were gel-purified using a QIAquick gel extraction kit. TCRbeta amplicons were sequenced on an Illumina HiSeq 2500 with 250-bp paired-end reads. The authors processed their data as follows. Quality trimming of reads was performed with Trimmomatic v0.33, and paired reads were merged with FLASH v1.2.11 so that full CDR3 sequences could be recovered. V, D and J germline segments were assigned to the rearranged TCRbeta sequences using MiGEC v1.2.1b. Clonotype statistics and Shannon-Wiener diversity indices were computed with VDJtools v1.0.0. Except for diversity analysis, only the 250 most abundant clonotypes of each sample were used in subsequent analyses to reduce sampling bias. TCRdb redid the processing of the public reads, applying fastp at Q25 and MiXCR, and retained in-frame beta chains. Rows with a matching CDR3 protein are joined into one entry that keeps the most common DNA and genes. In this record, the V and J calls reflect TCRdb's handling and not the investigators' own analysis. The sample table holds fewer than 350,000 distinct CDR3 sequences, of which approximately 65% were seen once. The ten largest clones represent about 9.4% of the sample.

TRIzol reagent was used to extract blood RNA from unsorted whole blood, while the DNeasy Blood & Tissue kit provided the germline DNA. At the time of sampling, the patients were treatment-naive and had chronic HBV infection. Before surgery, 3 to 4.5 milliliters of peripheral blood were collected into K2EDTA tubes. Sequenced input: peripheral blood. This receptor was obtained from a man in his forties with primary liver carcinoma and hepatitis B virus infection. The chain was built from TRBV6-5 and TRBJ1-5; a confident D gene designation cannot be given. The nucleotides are TGTGCCAGCAGCTCCGGGATGGCTGATCAGCCCCAGCATTTT. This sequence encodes CASSSGMADQPQHF.